The clone carrying this T cell receptor (beta chain) occurred a few times. Its antigen is currently unknown. The sample comes from a study of beta chain features in type 1 diabetes. The authors reverse transcribed all of the isolated RNA, so sequencing captured expressed TCRB transcripts. TCRdb's table, derived via immunoSEQ multiplex PCR, lists solely in-frame clones and lacks some. The data hold 310,000 or so clones, with 14% to 15% observed a single time. The single heparinised draw taken from each donor contained roughly 100 mL of blood on average. Purities over 98% were achieved in all sorted populations. CDR3 length: 13 amino acids. Looked up from germline, CDR1 is SNHLY and CDR2 is FYNNEI. V was pared by 2 bases and J by 3 bases, with 7 bases between. General observations from the study: Fewer junction insertions and more nucleotide deletions appeared in type 1 diabetes patients. The question left open here concerned HLA type influencing TCRB rearrangement. Researchers report that Type 1 diabetes patients had moderately but significantly shorter TCRB CDR3s across all four CD4+ subsets.

This sequence originates from a man between 18 and 35 years old with type 1 diabetes. The sample taken for sequencing was naive CD4+ T cells from blood. The J gene is TRBJ2-5, the V gene TRBV2, with D possibly TRBD2 on 5 matching bases. The CDR3 DNA sequence: TGTGCCAGCAGTGAATACGGGAAAGAGACCCAGTACTTC. Its protein product is CASSEYGKETQYF.